The rows below give T cell receptor beta chains drawn from one sample of a study of identical twins. One entry per CDR3 protein results from TCRdb running MiXCR on the 5' RACE reads. The sample carries fewer than 250,000 distinct CDR3 sequences, about 7.5% recorded once. The same data also went into a second study, on yellow fever vaccine responses in identical twins.

The sequenced sample consisted of CD8+ T cells sorted from blood. These receptors were taken from a woman under 30 in good health. Each CDR3 is given with its conserved first and last residue. The order of the fields is J gene, D gene, clone size, V gene, CDR3 DNA, CDR3 protein. The D gene is left open where the match is weak. A row's size may be missing; if present it is once, few, many or a size class.

TRBJ2-1 . many TRBV2 TGTGCCAGCATAGAGTCTTACAATGAGCAGTTCTTC CASIESYNEQFF
TRBJ2-2 . . TRBV7-7 TGTGCCAGCAGGGGATATGGGAACACCGGGGAGCTGTTTTTT CASRGYGNTGELFF
TRBJ2-7 . many TRBV3-1 TGTGCCAGCAGCCAAGATCCATCCTACGAGCAGTACTTC CASSQDPSYEQYF
TRBJ2-5 . . TRBV9 TGTGCCAGCAGCGTAGGATACAACGACCAAGAGACCCAGTACTTC CASSVGYNDQETQYF
TRBJ1-2 TRBD1 few TRBV2 TGTGCCAGTCCTTCTGGGACAGGGGAGTATGGCTACACCTTC CASPSGTGEYGYTF
TRBJ1-3 TRBD1 many TRBV7-9 TGTGCCAGCAGCTTACCGGGACAGGGAGTTTCTGGAAACACCATATATTTT CASSLPGQGVSGNTIYF
TRBJ2-5 . few TRBV29-1 TGCAGCGTTGAAGTCAGGGTAGAGACCCAGTACTTC CSVEVRVETQYF
TRBJ2-1 . few TRBV15 TGTGCCACCAGCGGCTACAGGGCCCTAAGCTCCTACAATGAGCAGTTCTTC CATSGYRALSSYNEQFF
TRBJ2-1 . . TRBV7-8 TGTGCCAGCAGCCACGTTAGGTACGGGAGTTATTTCGGGTTCAATGAGCAGTTCTTC CASSHVRYGSYFGFNEQFF
TRBJ2-5 . many TRBV3-1 TGTGCCAGCAGCGAATCGACGGAGACCCAGTACTTC CASSESTETQYF
TRBJ1-1 . . TRBV9 TGTGCCAGCAGCGCCATGCCGGGGGGCACTGAAGCTTTCTTT CASSAMPGGTEAFF
TRBJ1-1 . many TRBV20-1 TGCAGTGCTTCTTATAGCTCTGAAGCTTTCTTT CSASYSSEAFF
TRBJ2-2 . . TRBV5-6 TGTGCCAGCAGCGCAACTAGTCTAGTCGGGGAGCTGTTTTTT CASSATSLVGELFF
TRBJ2-5 TRBD2 . TRBV5-1 TGCGCCAGCAGCACGACTAGCGGGAGTTCGCGTGAGACCCAGTACTTC CASSTTSGSSRETQYF
TRBJ2-1 . many TRBV6-1 TGTGCCAGCAGTGCCGATCTTATCAATGAGCAGTTCTTC CASSADLINEQFF
TRBJ2-1 . many TRBV9 TGTGCCAGCAGCGTATCTATACTCGTTGATGAGCAGTTCTTC CASSVSILVDEQFF
TRBJ2-7 . . TRBV5-1 TGCGCCAGCAGCTTGAGAAGCTGGAGAGACGAGCAGTACTTC CASSLRSWRDEQYF
TRBJ2-2 . few TRBV7-7 TGTGCCAGCAGCTTAAGTCTAGCCGAGAACACCGGGGAGCTGTTTTTT CASSLSLAENTGELFF
TRBJ2-1 . few TRBV27 TGTGCCAGCAGATCCCTTCAAACAGGGTGGGGGGGTGGCAATGAGCAGTTCTTC CASRSLQTGWGGGNEQFF
TRBJ2-7 TRBD2 . TRBV5-1 TGCGCCAGCAGCGTTGGAACCGGGACTAGGACGGCCGAGCAGTACTTC CASSVGTGTRTAEQYF
TRBJ1-2 . many TRBV12-3/TRBV12-4 TGTGCCAGCAGTTTGTGGGACTATGGCTACACCTTC CASSLWDYGYTF
TRBJ2-1 TRBD1 . TRBV2 TGTGCCAGCAACGTAGGGGGCCACAATGAGCAGTTCTTC CASNVGGHNEQFF
TRBJ1-1 . few TRBV4-1 TGCGCCAGCAGCCAGAGAGGGGGGCAGAGCACTGAAGCTTTCTTT CASSQRGGQSTEAFF
TRBJ1-4 TRBD1 . TRBV4-1 TGCGCCAGCAGACAGGAACAGGGGGAACCTCTGTTTTTT CASRQEQGEPLFF
TRBJ2-3 . . TRBV4-2 TGTGCCAGCAGCCAAGGGGGGGGGGGCGCAGATACGCAGTATTTT CASSQGGGGADTQYF
TRBJ2-5 . many TRBV11-2 TGTGCCAGCAGCTTAGTCGGAGGGCCGCGGGAGACCCAGTACTTC CASSLVGGPRETQYF
TRBJ2-1 . . TRBV6-4 TGTGCCACTCGGGACCCAACCTACAATGAGCAGTTCTTC CATRDPTYNEQFF
TRBJ2-3 TRBD2 few TRBV24-1 TGTGCCACCATCCGACCGGGACTAGCGGGAGGCTGCACAGATACGCAGTATTTT CATIRPGLAGGCTDTQYF
TRBJ1-6 . many TRBV20-1 TGCAGTGCTAGGAGAAGCCAGAGCTCCTATAATTCACCCCTCCACTTT CSARRSQSSYNSPLHF
TRBJ2-2 TRBD1 few TRBV7-3 TGTGCCAGCAGCTTAGTGGATCTGGGACAGGGGGCCTCCGGGGAGCTGTTTTTT CASSLVDLGQGASGELFF
TRBJ1-1 TRBD1 many TRBV9 TGTGCCAGCAGCGAGGATGGGACAGGGGGTGGAGGCACTGAAGCTTTCTTT CASSEDGTGGGGTEAFF